This paragraph covers one T cell receptor beta chain sequence. As yet, its antigen is unknown. This sample is drawn from a study of regulatory and conventional T cells in RAG deficiency. Whole-study results and caveats: Treg unique TCR beta sequences were about 100-fold fewer in Omenn syndrome and CID/AS patients than controls.

Clones were read by immunoSEQ multiplex PCR, and TCRdb kept only the in-frame ones, dropping some. The table lists 25,000 to 35,000 clones, 90% of them singletons. Germline-derived CDR1 and CDR2 are SEHNR and FQNEAQ (reference sequence). V was trimmed by 1 base and J by 3 bases, leaving 11 bases between them. The CDR3 length is 15 residues. This sample also belongs to another study, concerning regulatory T cells. That source adds: The PCR used 52 TRBV and 13 TRBJ primers. In patients, unique TRB V-J pairs were restricted and V/J usage skewed, especially in Tregs.

The sequenced sample consisted of CD8+ T cells sorted from blood. This clonotype was obtained from a human donor in good health. The chain carries TRBV7-9 and TRBJ2-3, with a tentative D call TRBD2 (6 bases). The DNA for the CDR3 is TGTGCCAGCAGCTTAGAGGGACTGGGGACAGATACGCAGTATTTT. It is translated as CASSLEGLGTDTQYF.